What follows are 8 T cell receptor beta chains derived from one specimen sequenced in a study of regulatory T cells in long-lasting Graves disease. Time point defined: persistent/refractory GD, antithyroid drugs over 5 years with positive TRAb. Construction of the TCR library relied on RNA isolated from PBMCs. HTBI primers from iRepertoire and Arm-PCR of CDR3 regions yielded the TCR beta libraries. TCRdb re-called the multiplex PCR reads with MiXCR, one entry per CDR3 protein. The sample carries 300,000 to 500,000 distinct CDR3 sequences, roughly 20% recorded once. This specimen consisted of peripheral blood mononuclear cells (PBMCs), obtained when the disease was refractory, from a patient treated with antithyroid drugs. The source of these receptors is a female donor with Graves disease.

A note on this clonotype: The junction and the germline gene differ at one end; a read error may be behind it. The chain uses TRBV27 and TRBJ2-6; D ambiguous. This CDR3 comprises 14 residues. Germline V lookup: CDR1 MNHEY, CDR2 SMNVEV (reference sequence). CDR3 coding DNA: TGTGACAGCAGGTCCTTCTCTGGGGCCAACGTCCTGACTTTC. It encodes CDSRSFSGANVLTF.

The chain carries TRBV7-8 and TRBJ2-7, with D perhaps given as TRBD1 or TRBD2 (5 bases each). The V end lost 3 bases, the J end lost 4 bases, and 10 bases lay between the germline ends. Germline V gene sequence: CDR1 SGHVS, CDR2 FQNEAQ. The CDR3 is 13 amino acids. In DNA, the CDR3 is TGTGCCAGCAGCTTTCCGGGGACGTACGAGCAGTACTTC. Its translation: CASSFPGTYEQYF.

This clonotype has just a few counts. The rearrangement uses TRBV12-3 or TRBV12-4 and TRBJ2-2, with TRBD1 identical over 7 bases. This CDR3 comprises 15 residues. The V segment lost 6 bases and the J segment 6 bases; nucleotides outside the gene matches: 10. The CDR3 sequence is CASRPETGRAGELFF. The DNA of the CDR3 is TGTGCCAGCAGGCCGGAGACAGGGCGCGCCGGGGAGCTGTTTTTT.

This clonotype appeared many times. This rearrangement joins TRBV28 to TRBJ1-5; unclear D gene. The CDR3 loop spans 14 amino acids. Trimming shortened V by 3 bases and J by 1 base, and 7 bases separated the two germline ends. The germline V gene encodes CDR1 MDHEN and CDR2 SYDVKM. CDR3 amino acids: CASSFIGSNQPQHF. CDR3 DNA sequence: TGTGCCAGCAGTTTTATCGGAAGCAATCAGCCCCAGCATTTT.

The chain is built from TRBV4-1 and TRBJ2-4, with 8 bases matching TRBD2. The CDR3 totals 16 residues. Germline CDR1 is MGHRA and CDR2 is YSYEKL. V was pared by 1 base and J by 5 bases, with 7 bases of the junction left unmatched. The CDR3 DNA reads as TGCGCCAGCAGCCAAGGTATCACTAGCGGTCAAAACATTCAGTACTTC. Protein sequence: CASSQGITSGQNIQYF.

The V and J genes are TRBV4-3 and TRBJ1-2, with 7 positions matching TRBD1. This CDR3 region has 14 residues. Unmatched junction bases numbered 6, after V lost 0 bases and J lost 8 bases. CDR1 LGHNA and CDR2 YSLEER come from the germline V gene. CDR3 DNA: TGCGCCAGCAGCCAAGAAGGGGGCAGGGGCGGCTACACCTTC. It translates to CASSQEGGRGGYTF.

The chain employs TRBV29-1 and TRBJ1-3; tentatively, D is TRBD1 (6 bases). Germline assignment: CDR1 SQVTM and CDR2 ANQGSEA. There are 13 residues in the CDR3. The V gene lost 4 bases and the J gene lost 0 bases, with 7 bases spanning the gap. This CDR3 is CSVADSSGNTIYF. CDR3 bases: TGCAGCGTTGCGGACAGCTCTGGAAACACCATATATTTT.

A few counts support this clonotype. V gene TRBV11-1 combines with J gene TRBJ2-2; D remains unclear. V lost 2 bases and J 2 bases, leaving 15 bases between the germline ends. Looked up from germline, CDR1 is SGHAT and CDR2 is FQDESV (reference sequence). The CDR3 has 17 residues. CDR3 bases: TGTGCCAGCAGCTTAAGTAGAGCTCTATACAACACCGGGGAGCTGTTTTTT. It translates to CASSLSRALYNTGELFF.